This record covers a single TCR beta chain. The sample comes from a study of blood T cell repertoires in COVID-19. Assay: immunoSEQ multiplex PCR; the TCRdb copy retains only in-frame clones and omits some. The repertoire holds 150,000 or so clones, 65% to 85% seen once, with 13% in the top ten. The trim removed 3 bases at V and 1 base at J, leaving 24 bases unmatched. CDR1 and CDR2 from the germline V gene are KGHSH and LQKENI. The CDR3 consists of 21 residues. The TCR sequence derives from a man aged 60 to 75 with active or convalescent COVID-19. The source material was peripheral blood. This chain joins TRBV18 and TRBJ2-7; 7 bases are shared with TRBD2. This CDR3 reads CASSPVYEGGRGGVGSYEQYF. The CDR3 DNA follows: TGTGCCAGCTCACCGGTCTATGAGGGCGGGAGAGGTGGAGTGGGGTCCTACGAGCAGTACTTC.